This TCR beta chain was profiled in a study of cytomegalovirus exposure and HLA in healthy donors. It was with 60 Vbeta and 13 Jbeta primers that the PCR ran. The repertoire was sequenced with immunoSEQ multiplex PCR; TCRdb's copy has only in-frame clones and lacks some. The sample carries 150,000 to 200,000 clones, around nine tenths recorded once. Overall study results and limits: A link between a missense DCLRE1C variant and TCR beta V- and J-gene trimming emerged from a later analysis. The authors enumerated over 150 TCR beta chains as linked to cytomegalovirus.

In the case of this clone: No antigen is known for it.

Trimming cost V 1 base and J 2 bases, with 18 bases left between them. The CDR3 loop spans 18 amino acids. Germline CDR1 reads SGHVS; CDR2 reads FQNEAQ. The receptor comes from a woman younger than 30 in good health and CMV-seronegative. The specimen was PBMCs. The chain has TRBV7-8 and TRBJ1-5; the D gene is possibly TRBD1 (5 bases). The chain's CDR3 is CASSLGGVGRVGNQPQHF. CDR3 sequence (DNA): TGTGCCAGCAGCTTAGGGGGGGTGGGCAGGGTGGGCAATCAGCCCCAGCATTTT.